A selection of T cell receptor beta chains follows, all from one sample in a study of T cell responses to AZD1222 COVID-19 vaccine. The data were produced by immunoSEQ multiplex PCR, yet TCRdb's version contains in-frame clones alone and is incomplete. Found here are over 95,000 clones, around 89% of them singletons; the top ten hold 6.5%. The sequencing used peripheral blood, collected 28 days after the second AZD1222 dose. The receptors derive from an adult who received the AZD1222 COVID-19 vaccine. Both conserved end residues are part of each CDR3. Each record gives: J gene, D gene, clone size, V gene, CDR3 protein, CDR3 DNA. The D gene is left open where the match is weak. Rows give clone size only sometimes, using once, few, many, or a class for an expanded clone.

TRBJ1-1,-,once,TRBV3-1/TRBV3-2,CASSQYRQNTEAFF,TGTGCCAGCAGCCAATACAGACAGAACACTGAAGCTTTCTTT
TRBJ1-4,-,-,TRBV7-2,CASRTGTAIAGELFF,TGTGCCAGCAGGACCGGGACGGCGATCGCCGGGGAACTGTTTTTT
TRBJ1-4,TRBD1,-,TRBV27,CASSRAGGGGYEKLFF,TGTGCCAGCAGTAGGGCAGGGGGCGGTGGTTATGAAAAACTGTTTTTT
TRBJ2-5,-,-,TRBV20-1,CSASEQRETQYF,TGCAGTGCTAGTGAACAGAGGGAGACCCAGTACTTC
TRBJ1-5,TRBD1,-,TRBV18,CASSPPGQGTGPQPQHF,TGTGCCAGCTCACCACCGGGACAGGGAACCGGGCCTCAGCCCCAGCATTTT
TRBJ1-6,-,-,TRBV7-2,CASSSRGDRSPLHF,TGTGCCAGCAGCTCTCGGGGGGACCGTTCACCCCTCCACTTT
TRBJ1-5,-,-,TRBV4-2,CASSQDKGSNQPQHF,TGTGCCAGCAGCCAAGATAAGGGTAGCAATCAGCCCCAGCATTTT
TRBJ1-2,TRBD1,-,TRBV2,CASFLRDRGYGYTF,TGTGCCAGCTTCCTCCGGGACAGGGGCTATGGCTACACCTTC
TRBJ2-1,-,-,TRBV4-3,CASSQDSNSYNEQFF,TGCGCCAGCAGCCAAGACAGCAACTCCTACAATGAGCAGTTCTTC
TRBJ1-4,-,-,TRBV5-1,CASSYTNEKLFF,TGCGCCAGCAGCTACACAAATGAAAAACTGTTTTTT
TRBJ1-2,-,-,TRBV29-1,CSVQGRSPNYGYTF,TGCAGTGTACAGGGCCGGTCCCCTAACTATGGCTACACCTTC
TRBJ1-1,-,-,TRBV12-3/TRBV12-4,CATNPGGTEAFF,TGTGCCACCAATCCCGGGGGCACTGAAGCTTTCTTT
TRBJ2-1,TRBD2,-,TRBV7-8,CAAERLAGGNNEQFF,TGTGCCGCTGAGCGGCTAGCGGGGGGGAACAATGAGCAGTTCTTC
TRBJ2-5,-,few,TRBV6-2/TRBV6-3,CASSYMSNRDETQYF,TGTGCCAGCAGTTACATGTCCAACAGGGATGAGACCCAGTACTTC
TRBJ2-1,TRBD1,-,TRBV16,CASSPGTGGLSEQFF,TGTGCCAGCAGCCCCGGGACAGGGGGCCTAAGTGAGCAGTTCTTC
TRBJ2-7,TRBD1,-,TRBV3-1/TRBV3-2,CASSQFGQGTYEQYF,TGTGCCAGCAGCCAATTCGGACAGGGCACCTACGAGCAGTACTTC
TRBJ1-5,TRBD1,-,TRBV28,CASSLGGTGGAQPQHF,TGTGCCAGCAGTTTAGGGGGGACAGGGGGTGCTCAGCCCCAGCATTTT
TRBJ1-3,-,few,TRBV9,CASSKGGAPNSGNTIYF,TGTGCCAGCTCCAAAGGGGGGGCACCTAACTCTGGAAACACCATATATTTT
TRBJ2-7,-,-,TRBV19,CASSIRAGSSYEQYF,TGTGCCAGTAGTATAAGGGCAGGGAGCTCCTACGAGCAGTACTTC
TRBJ1-2,-,-,TRBV15,CATSRDLLANYGYTF,TGTGCCACCAGCAGAGATCTGCTAGCTAACTATGGCTACACCTTC
TRBJ1-2,-,-,TRBV24-1,CATSDRRGEGYTF,TGTGCCACCAGTGATCGGCGGGGCGAAGGCTACACCTTC
TRBJ2-2,-,-,TRBV7-2,CASSLLRELFF,TGTGCCAGCAGCTTATTGCGGGAGCTGTTTTTT
TRBJ2-5,-,-,TRBV7-3,CASSLSGEQETQYF,TGTGCCAGCAGCTTAAGCGGAGAACAAGAGACCCAGTACTTC
TRBJ1-5,-,-,TRBV6-5,CASSPGPSNQPQHF,TGTGCCAGCAGCCCCGGGCCTAGCAATCAGCCCCAGCATTTT
TRBJ1-1,TRBD1,-,TRBV29-1,CSVAGTGGPNTEAFF,TGCAGCGTTGCAGGGACAGGGGGCCCGAACACTGAAGCTTTCTTT
TRBJ2-3,-,-,TRBV25-1,CASSELKDTQYF,TGTGCCAGCAGTGAATTAAAGGATACGCAGTATTTT
TRBJ1-4,-,-,TRBV7-2,CASSSQGVEKLFF,TGTGCCAGCAGCTCCCAGGGAGTTGAAAAACTGTTTTTT
TRBJ1-2,-,-,TRBV15,CATSRGGGYTF,TGTGCCACCAGCAGAGGAGGCGGCTACACCTTC
TRBJ2-2,-,-,TRBV19,CASSPYNHGELFF,TGTGCCAGTAGCCCCTACAACCACGGGGAGCTGTTTTTT
TRBJ1-2,-,-,TRBV12-3/TRBV12-4,CASTWTRNYGYTF,TGTGCCAGCACTTGGACAAGGAACTATGGCTACACCTTC
TRBJ2-2,TRBD1,-,TRBV5-1,CASSPGTGNTGELFF,TGCGCCAGCAGCCCCGGGACAGGGAACACCGGGGAGCTGTTTTTT
TRBJ2-5,TRBD2,-,TRBV15,CATSRKTGTSGGQETQYF,TGTGCCACCAGCAGAAAGACAGGGACTAGCGGGGGACAAGAGACCCAGTACTTC
TRBJ1-2,-,-,TRBV5-6,CASSSGSYGYTF,TGTGCCAGCAGCTCCGGTTCGTATGGCTACACCTTC
TRBJ2-3,TRBD2,-,TRBV7-3,CASRTGLAGGTDTQYF,TGTGCCAGCAGGACGGGACTAGCGGGGGGGACAGATACGCAGTATTTT
TRBJ2-3,-,-,TRBV4-2,CASSQAGTGTDTQYF,TGTGCCAGCAGCCAAGCCGGAACCGGCACAGATACGCAGTATTTT
TRBJ1-4,-,-,TRBV6-1,CASSEPGTYPIF,TGTGCCAGCAGTGAACCTGGGACATATCCTATTTTT
TRBJ2-4,TRBD1,once,TRBV9,CASSPGGPPSKNIQYF,TGTGCCAGCAGCCCAGGGGGCCCCCCCTCCAAAAACATTCAGTACTTC
TRBJ2-7,-,-,TRBV28,CASSLVSLEQYF,TGTGCCAGCAGTTTAGTAAGTCTCGAGCAGTACTTC